These T cell receptor beta chains were read from a single sample in a study of tumor-infiltrating lymphocytes in glioblastoma multiforme. MiXCR was run by TCRdb on the multiplex PCR reads, yielding one entry per CDR3 protein. The sample carries 20,000 or so distinct CDR3 sequences, roughly 68% recorded once. Sequenced input: peripheral blood. These receptors were obtained from a male donor with glioblastoma. Both conserved end residues are part of each CDR3. The D gene is left open where the match is weak. Expanded clones are given a class, and other clones once, few, many or no size at all.

TRBJ1-2 - TRBV29-1 - TGCAGCGTTGATCATAATGGCTACTCCTTC CSVDHNGYSF
TRBJ1-1 - TRBV11-2 TRBD1 TGTGCCAGCAGCTTTAAGACAGGGAACACCGAAGCTTTCTTT CASSFKTGNTEAFF
TRBJ2-3 many TRBV6-4 - TGTGCCAGCAGTGCTTCCCGGGGGGCCACAGATACGCAGTATTTT CASSASRGATDTQYF
TRBJ1-2 many TRBV6-1 - TGTGCCAGCACCCCCCGAAGGGAGAGCTGTGGCTACACCTTC CASTPRRESCGYTF
TRBJ2-7 - TRBV28 - TGTGCCAGCAGTTTATGGGGCTCCGCCGGTTCTAGCTCCTACGAGCAGTGCTTC CASSLWGSAGSSSYEQCF
TRBJ2-3 - TRBV11-1 - TGTGCCAGCAGCTCCGATCGGGTGGGTAGCACAGATACGCAGTATTTT CASSSDRVGSTDTQYF
TRBJ2-2 many TRBV29-1 TRBD1 TGCAGCGGATGGGACAGAGCGAACACCGGGGAGCTGTTTTTT CSGWDRANTGELFF
TRBJ1-1 once TRBV5-5 - TGTGCCAGCAGCTTGGAGAGTTTCACTGAAGCTTTCTTT CASSLESFTEAFF
TRBJ2-5 - TRBV11-2 - TGTGCCAGCAGCTTAGTTCAGGGCCCAAGGGGAGAGACCCAGTACTTC CASSLVQGPRGETQYF
TRBJ2-3 - TRBV6-1 TRBD1 TGTGCCAGTAGGGACAGGGGTTACGATACGCAGTATTTT CASRDRGYDTQYF
TRBJ2-1 - TRBV11-3 - TGTGCCGGCAGCCCCCGGAACAACTACAATGAGCAGTTCTTC CAGSPRNNYNEQFF
TRBJ2-7 - TRBV11-1 - TGTGCAAGCAGCCTCTTCGGGACACATCATTACGAGCAGTACTTC CASSLFGTHHYEQYF